This entry concerns a single TCR beta chain. Its matching antigen is unknown. CD45RO-CCR7+CD27+CD95- was the phenotype of naive CD8+ T cells. The record originates from a study of CXCR3-negative and CXCR3-positive naive CD8 T cells. Notes on the study in general: When CXCR3-positive naive cells were set against CXCR3-negative naive cells, the former had more hydrophobic TRB CDR3s. With respect to TRBV-TRBJ usage, naive CXCR3-negative and CXCR3-positive cells were similar; memory differed.

Germline values: CDR1 MNHEY, CDR2 SVGEGT. The CDR3 has 12 amino acids. With UMI labels, 5' RACE was used to prepare the TRB cDNA libraries. TCRdb reanalyzed the 5' RACE reads, giving one entry per CDR3 protein sequence and no DNA. Its table lists about 60,000 distinct CDR3 sequences. The sequenced sample was naive CXCR3+ CD8+ T cells from blood. Sample subset: CD45RO-CCR7+CD27+CD95- naive CD8+ T cells expressing CXCR3 (TNR3+). The clonotype originates from a human donor in good health. Some clones in this sample may be carry-over from other donors' samples. This sequence joins TRBV6-2 or TRBV6-3 and TRBJ2-2; TCRdb gives TRBD1 as the D gene, but with no DNA this cannot be confirmed. This chain's CDR3 is CASSDGTARCFF.